This TCR beta chain was recorded in a study of T-cell reconstitution after alpha-beta-depleted transplantation in children. This clonotype was detected a few times. The library targeted TCRbeta and was prepared with unique molecular identifiers. TCRdb recomputed calls from the PCR reads with MiXCR, one row per CDR3 protein. This repertoire shows some 120,000 distinct CDR3 sequences, approximately 8.7% found once; its top ten account for 24%. This CDR3 is 16 amino acids long. Germline trimming cut 3 bases from V and 2 bases from J; bases unmatched to any gene: 3. V usage is TRBV12-3 or TRBV12-4 and J usage is TRBJ2-2, with 10 bases fitting TRBD2. The receptor's source is a girl under three years old who had a stem cell transplant for combined immunodeficiency, so the T cells may come from the graft donor. Sequences were derived from PBMCs, mostly from graft donor cells, sampled 180 days after TCRalphabeta/CD19-depleted stem cell transplant. The CDR3 DNA reads TGTGCCAGCAGTTTCGGACTAGCGGATAACACCGGGGAGCTGTTTTTT. Encoded protein: CASSFGLADNTGELFF.